The clone carrying this T cell receptor beta chain was seen just once. Its target is not known. These data originate in a study of shared clonotypes between healthy human individuals. Study-wide results and caveats: Several donors showed sharing of around 5% of naive CD4 clonotypes. A generally larger estimated richness was seen in naive subsets than in memory subsets.

In germline, CDR1 is MNHEY, CDR2 SVGAGI. There are 15 residues in the CDR3. Trimming at V came to 5 bases and at J to 2 bases, leaving 7 bases not matched to a gene. Negatively enriched CD4+ T cells were divided by CD45RA into naive and memory. Genomic DNA per cell subset filled all wells of several immunoSEQ plates. Here immunoSEQ multiplex PCR was the method, and the copy in TCRdb shows in-frame clones only, minus some. The sample has some 2 million clones, 90% to 95% seen once. Sequencing was carried out using naive CD4+ T cells sorted from blood. Specified subset: CD45RA+ positively selected. The receptor was derived from a man aged 18 to 30 in good health. The chain is built from TRBV6-5 and TRBJ2-7, with TRBD2 identical over 9 bases. DNA of the CDR3: TGTGCCAGCAGTATCCAGCGGGGGGCTCCCTACGAGCAGTACTTC. It is translated as CASSIQRGAPYEQYF.